The 8 T cell receptor beta chains below all came from one sample that was sequenced in a study of blood T cell repertoires in COVID-19. Profiling relied on immunoSEQ multiplex PCR, and the TCRdb table lists in-frame clones only, not all of them. The profile covers about 200,000 clones, with roughly 83% appearing a single time and around 5.7% taken by the ten largest. Sequenced: PBMCs or T cells enriched from blood (not recorded which). These receptors came from a man between 40 and 49 years old with acute COVID-19.

The CDR3 is CASAQTGINQPQHF. The CDR3 nucleotides are TGTGCTAGTGCCCAGACAGGGATAAATCAGCCCCAGCATTTT. The chain joins TRBV12-5 to TRBJ1-5; 7 bases match TRBD1. The V gene's germline CDR1 is LGHNT and CDR2 FRNRAP. V gave up 7 bases and J gave up 4 bases; unmatched junction bases: 7. The CDR3 has 14 residues.

The genes are TRBV29-1 and TRBJ2-7; possible D gene TRBD1, 6 bases. V was clipped by 3 bases and J by 5 bases, with 11 bases between them. Germline V gives CDR1 SQVTM, CDR2 ANQGSEA. This CDR3 is built from 12 residues. The CDR3 DNA reads as TGCAGCGTTGAGGGGGCTTCCCACGAGCAGTACTTC. Encoded protein: CSVEGASHEQYF.

This chain links TRBV5-6 with TRBJ2-7; perhaps TRBD1 as D (6 bases). V gave up 4 bases and J gave up 6 bases, with 11 bases separating them. This CDR3 is built from 12 residues. Germline loops: CDR1 SGHDT, CDR2 YYEEEE. CDR3 sequence: CASSREGGEQYF. As DNA, the CDR3 is TGTGCCAGCAGCCGCGAAGGGGGCGAGCAGTACTTC. Drawing the rest from reference TRBV5-6 and TRBJ2-7, the complete variable domain is DAGVTQSPTHLIKTRGQQVTLRCSPKSGHDTVSWYQQALGQGPQFIFQYYEEEERQRGNFPDRFSGHQFPNYSSELNVNALLLGDSALYLCASSREGGEQYFGPGTRLTVT.

The chain links TRBV7-8 to TRBJ2-1; 11 bases map to TRBD1. The CDR3 spans 16 residues. The trim removed 5 bases at V and 2 bases at J, leaving 5 bases unmatched. Germline values: CDR1 SGHVS, CDR2 FQNEAQ. CDR3 in amino acids: CASSPPGQGAYNEQFF. The CDR3 coding sequence is TGTGCCAGCAGCCCCCCGGGACAGGGGGCCTACAATGAGCAGTTCTTC.

This rearrangement joins TRBV5-5 to TRBJ1-5; D uncertain. CDR1 is SGHKS, CDR2 YYEKEE, per germline (reference sequence). The CDR3 runs to 13 residues. Trimming removed 2 bases from V and 0 bases from J, with 3 bases in between. CDR3 residues: CASSLLSNQPQHF. The DNA for the CDR3 is TGTGCCAGCAGCTTACTTAGCAATCAGCCCCAGCATTTT.

This clone came up a few times. V is TRBV7-3 and J is TRBJ2-7; TRBD2 matches at 7 bases. Trimming removed 5 bases from V and 1 base from J; junction bases left unmatched: 5. In germline, CDR1 is SGHTA, CDR2 FQGTGA. The CDR3 spans 14 residues. For the CDR3, the DNA is TGTGCCAGCAGCCCGGGACTAACTTCCTACGAGCAGTACTTC. It is translated as CASSPGLTSYEQYF.

This clone was counted a single time. The chain links TRBV28 to TRBJ2-7, with D tentatively TRBD1 (6 bases). The V end lost 7 bases, the J end lost 3 bases, and 16 bases lay between the germline ends. Per germline, CDR1 MDHEN and CDR2 SYDVKM. CDR3 length equals 14 residues. CDR3 region: CASTRSGGLYEQYF. The CDR3 region has the DNA TGTGCCAGCACCAGATCTGGGGGCCTCTACGAGCAGTACTTC.

The gene calls are TRBV5-1 and TRBJ2-7; possible D gene TRBD2, 5 bases. Germline assignment: CDR1 SGHRS and CDR2 YFSETQ. This CDR3 comprises 17 residues. V lost 0 bases to trimming and J lost 1 base, with 17 bases between them. The chain's CDR3 is CASSLGLNPSPSYEQYF. The CDR3 coding sequence is TGCGCCAGCAGCTTGGGACTAAATCCCTCCCCGTCCTACGAGCAGTACTTC.